Listed below are T cell receptor beta chains from one sample, sequenced in a study of cytomegalovirus exposure and HLA in healthy donors. The protocol was immunoSEQ multiplex PCR, while the TCRdb copy is restricted to in-frame clones and leaves out a portion. The table shows approximately 130,000 clones, with 60% to 85% occurring only once. Sequencing used PBMCs. Every receptor here comes from a man aged 25 to 40 in good health and CMV-seronegative. Both conserved end residues are part of each CDR3. The D gene is left open where the match is weak. Size is omitted from some rows. Given values are once, few, many or a class for expanded clones.

>TRBD2|TRBV2|TRBJ2-1|few
CASRRLRGSGRRNEQFF
TGTGCCAGCAGAAGGTTACGCGGGAGCGGGAGAAGAAATGAGCAGTTCTTC
>.|TRBV13|TRBJ2-1|.
CASSLAGQAYYNEQFF
TGTGCCAGCAGCTTAGCGGGACAAGCATATTACAATGAGCAGTTCTTC
>TRBD2|TRBV4-3|TRBJ2-5|.
CASSRGTSGQETQYF
TGCGCCAGCAGCCGGGGGACTAGCGGTCAAGAGACCCAGTACTTC
>TRBD2|TRBV7-3|TRBJ2-2|once
CASRPPGLETGELFF
TGTGCCAGCAGACCTCCGGGACTAGAGACCGGGGAGCTGTTTTTT
>TRBD1|TRBV5-1|TRBJ2-2|.
CASQGAGPNTGELFF
TGCGCCAGCCAGGGGGCGGGGCCCAACACCGGGGAGCTGTTTTTT
>.|TRBV6-6|TRBJ2-3|few
CASSPQLSADTQYF
TGTGCCAGCAGCCCCCAGCTCAGCGCGGATACGCAGTATTTT
>.|TRBV28|TRBJ2-5|.
CASSSAGGETQYF
TGTGCCAGCAGCTCCGCAGGGGGGGAGACCCAGTACTTC
>.|TRBV6-1|TRBJ2-1|.
CASSGFFELGYNEQFF
TGTGCCAGCAGTGGTTTCTTTGAGCTCGGTTACAATGAGCAGTTCTTC
>TRBD1|TRBV6-5|TRBJ1-2|.
CASSFPRGVYGYTF
TGTGCCAGCAGTTTCCCCAGGGGGGTCTATGGCTACACCTTC
>.|TRBV29-1|TRBJ2-7|few
CSARQAYEQYF
TGCAGCGCGAGACAGGCCTACGAGCAGTACTTC
>TRBD1|TRBV15|TRBJ2-7|.
CATSSSGTGAYEQYF
TGTGCCACCAGCAGCTCCGGGACAGGGGCCTACGAGCAGTACTTC
>.|TRBV27|TRBJ1-1|.
CASSFGGRGTEAFF
TGTGCCAGCAGTTTCGGTGGGAGAGGCACTGAAGCTTTCTTT
>.|TRBV7-3|TRBJ2-5|.
CASSLMAGLGQETQYF
TGTGCCAGCAGCTTAATGGCAGGGTTAGGGCAAGAGACCCAGTACTTC
>TRBD2|TRBV30|TRBJ2-5|.
CAWTSGGAIQETQYF
TGTGCCTGGACTAGCGGGGGGGCTATTCAAGAGACCCAGTACTTC
>TRBD1|TRBV28|TRBJ1-3|once
CASSLPGQGGNTIYF
TGTGCCAGCAGTTTACCGGGACAGGGTGGAAACACCATATATTTT
>.|TRBV28|TRBJ2-7|.
CASTRGTYEQYF
TGTGCCAGCACAAGGGGCACCTACGAGCAGTACTTC
>TRBD1|TRBV12-5|TRBJ1-2|.
CASGLDRVGSMNYGYTF
TGTGCTAGTGGCCTGGACAGGGTAGGGTCCATGAACTATGGCTACACCTTC
>TRBD2|TRBV12-5|TRBJ2-1|.
CASGRGGRDDEQFF
TGTGCTAGTGGACGGGGGGGCCGGGACGATGAGCAGTTCTTC
>.|TRBV30|TRBJ2-4|few
CAWRVAGAKNIQYF
TGTGCCTGGAGGGTAGCTGGAGCCAAAAACATTCAGTACTTC
>.|TRBV28|TRBJ2-4|.
CASKLENIQYF
TGTGCCAGCAAACTCGAAAACATTCAGTACTTC
>.|TRBV27|TRBJ1-2|.
CASSLSGGAGYTF
TGTGCCAGCAGTTTATCGGGGGGGGCTGGCTACACCTTC
>TRBD1|TRBV7-3|TRBJ2-7|.
CASSLFAGGSYEQYF
TGTGCCAGCAGCTTATTTGCAGGGGGTTCCTACGAGCAGTACTTC
>TRBD2|TRBV5-1|TRBJ2-1|few
CASSTRLAASYNEQFF
TGCGCCAGCAGCACACGACTAGCGGCATCCTACAATGAGCAGTTCTTC
>.|TRBV5-1|TRBJ1-2|.
CASGGRAGADDGYTF
TGCGCCAGCGGGGGGAGGGCAGGGGCTGATGATGGCTACACCTTC
>TRBD1|TRBV30|TRBJ2-2|.
CAWMGQGFGELFF
TGTGCCTGGATGGGACAGGGGTTTGGGGAGCTGTTTTTT
>TRBD1|TRBV7-9|TRBJ1-1|.
CASSSGGTGLKSEAFF
TGTGCCAGCAGCTCAGGGGGGACAGGGCTGAAGAGTGAAGCTTTCTTT
>.|TRBV10-1|TRBJ1-5|.
CAPGPGQRSARHF
TGCGCCCCGGGCCCGGGACAAAGATCGGCCCGTCATTTT
>TRBD2|TRBV9|TRBJ2-1|.
CASGRLAGGGNEQFF
TGTGCCAGCGGGCGCCTAGCGGGGGGAGGCAATGAGCAGTTCTTC
>TRBD2|TRBV6-5|TRBJ2-5|.
CASSLAGGTQETQYF
TGTGCCAGCAGTCTTGCGGGAGGGACCCAAGAGACCCAGTACTTC
>TRBD2|TRBV28|TRBJ2-7|.
CASSLGTMPLAGVLTYEQYF
TGTGCCAGCAGTTTGGGTACAATGCCACTAGCGGGAGTTTTAACCTACGAGCAGTACTTC
>.|TRBV7-6|TRBJ2-1|.
CASSGGLLSYNEQFF
TGTGCCAGCAGCGGCGGGCTATTGTCCTACAATGAGCAGTTCTTC
>.|TRBV5-4|TRBJ2-7|.
CASSVMGGNYEQYF
TGTGCCAGCAGCGTGATGGGGGGAAACTACGAGCAGTACTTC
>.|TRBV5-6|TRBJ2-7|.
CASSLYHGGAYEQYF
TGTGCCAGCAGCTTATATCATGGAGGGGCCTACGAGCAGTACTTC
>TRBD2|TRBV7-2|TRBJ2-1|.
CASSLDLTSGRVWNEQFF
TGTGCCAGCAGCTTAGATTTGACTAGCGGGAGAGTGTGGAATGAGCAGTTCTTC
>.|TRBV7-2|TRBJ2-5|.
CASSLGGVQETQYF
TGTGCCAGCAGCTTAGGCGGGGTCCAAGAGACCCAGTACTTC
>.|TRBV7-9|TRBJ2-2|.
CASSSEAGAGGELFF
TGTGCCAGCAGCTCCGAGGCAGGGGCAGGCGGGGAGCTGTTTTTT
>.|TRBV6-5|TRBJ1-1|.
CASSYSTRAEAFF
TGTGCCAGCAGTTACTCGACTCGCGCTGAAGCTTTCTTT
>TRBD1|TRBV28|TRBJ1-3|few
CASSTQGAFGNTIYF
TGTGCCAGCAGCACACAGGGGGCGTTCGGAAACACCATATATTTT
>.|TRBV5-4|TRBJ1-1|few
CASSLAKRSSPGVNTEAFF
TGTGCCAGCAGCTTGGCTAAAAGAAGTTCTCCAGGCGTGAACACTGAAGCTTTCTTT
>.|TRBV10-3|TRBJ2-7|.
CAISESGGFYEQYF
TGTGCCATCAGTGAGTCGGGGGGTTTCTACGAGCAGTACTTC
>TRBD2|TRBV6-5|TRBJ2-3|.
CASSYGLGPDTQYF
TGTGCCAGCAGTTACGGACTAGGCCCAGATACGCAGTATTTT
>.|TRBV18|TRBJ2-7|.
CASSIGAQTYEQYF
TGTGCCAGCTCAATAGGGGCGCAAACCTACGAGCAGTACTTC
>.|TRBV9|TRBJ2-2|once
CASQGFGVTGELFF
TGTGCCAGCCAGGGGTTTGGTGTCACCGGGGAGCTGTTTTTT
>.|TRBV5-5|TRBJ2-7|.
CASSEKQLVQYF
TGTGCCAGCAGCGAGAAACAGTTAGTGCAGTACTTC
>TRBD2|TRBV9|TRBJ2-1|once
CASSVEERDSYNEQFF
TGTGCCAGCAGCGTAGAGGAGCGGGACTCCTACAATGAGCAGTTCTTC
>.|TRBV6-5|TRBJ1-2|.
CASSYGRVNYRGGYTF
TGTGCCAGCAGTTACGGGAGGGTGAACTATCGAGGAGGCTACACCTTC
>TRBD2|TRBV7-9|TRBJ2-1|few
CASSSPREGRVYEQFF
TGTGCCAGCAGCTCCCCACGGGAGGGTCGGGTCTATGAGCAGTTCTTC
>.|TRBV5-4|TRBJ1-1|few
CASSLDWNTEAFF
TGTGCCAGCAGCTTGGACTGGAACACTGAAGCTTTCTTT
>.|TRBV30|TRBJ1-5|.
CAWSVPGADNQPQHF
TGTGCCTGGAGTGTACCAGGGGCAGACAATCAGCCCCAGCATTTT
>.|TRBV19|TRBJ2-1|.
CASARTIYNEQFF
TGTGCCAGTGCCCGGACTATCTACAATGAGCAGTTCTTC
>.|TRBV21-1|TRBJ2-3|.
CASSSTGSDTQYF
TGTGCCAGCAGTTCTACAGGGTCAGATACGCAGTATTTT